The rows below give T cell receptor beta chains drawn from one sample of a study of T cells after yellow fever vaccination. TCRdb re-called the 5' RACE reads through MiXCR, storing one row per CDR3 protein. The sample contains under 200,000 distinct CDR3 sequences, 11% of which appear only once. The sequencing here drew on CD8+ T cells sorted from PBMCs, taken 15 days after the yellow fever booster vaccination. These receptors were obtained from a man aged 18 to 35 who received the YFV17D yellow fever vaccine. Both conserved end residues are part of each CDR3. Fields, in order: clone size, V gene, J gene, D gene, CDR3 length, CDR3 DNA, CDR3 protein. D genes are given only for firm matches. A row's size may be missing; if present it is once, few, many or a size class.

>many|TRBV5-1|TRBJ1-2|NA|13
TGCGCCAGCAGCTTGGGCCAGAACTATGGCTACACCTTC
CASSLGQNYGYTF
>few|TRBV12-5|TRBJ2-2|TRBD2|16
TGTGCTAGTGGTTTGCCCTCCGGGACTAGCATCGGGGAGCTGTTTTTT
CASGLPSGTSIGELFF
>NA|TRBV10-3|TRBJ1-1|NA|15
TGTGCCATCAGTGTCCAAGATAGTGCGAACACTGAAGCTTTCTTT
CAISVQDSANTEAFF
>few|TRBV28|TRBJ1-6|NA|15
TGTGCCACCTGGACAGCCAGCTCCTATAATTCACCCCTCCACTTT
CATWTASSYNSPLHF
>NA|TRBV6-2/TRBV6-3|TRBJ1-5|TRBD1|16
TGTGCCAGCACCGAACAGGGGTTAGGGAGCAATCAGCCCCAGCATTTT
CASTEQGLGSNQPQHF
>few|TRBV10-2|TRBJ2-3|TRBD2|17
TGCGCCAGCAGTGACACTAGCGGGGGGGCCGGGACAGATACGCAGTATTTT
CASSDTSGGAGTDTQYF
>few|TRBV4-2|TRBJ1-5|NA|15
TGTGCCAGCAGCCATGGGGTCCTGAGCAATCAGCCCCAGCATTTT
CASSHGVLSNQPQHF
>few|TRBV6-5|TRBJ2-2|NA|13
TGTGCCAGCAGTTACTCGATTCCCGGGGAGCTGTTTTTT
CASSYSIPGELFF
>NA|TRBV5-6|TRBJ1-2|TRBD1|14
TGTGCCAGCAGCCCACAGGGGAGGGTCTATGGCTACACCTTC
CASSPQGRVYGYTF
>NA|TRBV19|TRBJ1-5|NA|15
TGTGCCAGTAGTGTGTGGGTTGGCGGCAATCAGCCCCAGCATTTT
CASSVWVGGNQPQHF
>once|TRBV5-5|TRBJ2-7|NA|15
TGTGCCAGCAGCTTGGGAGCAGGGTTCTCCTACGAGCAGTACTTC
CASSLGAGFSYEQYF
>few|TRBV15|TRBJ2-1|TRBD1|15
TGTGCCACCAGCAGACCCGGGACAGGGGCCAATGAGCAGTTCTTC
CATSRPGTGANEQFF
>NA|TRBV19|TRBJ1-1|NA|14
TGTGCCAGTAGTATCGCGACGGTGAACACTGAAGCTTTCTTT
CASSIATVNTEAFF
>many|TRBV5-4|TRBJ2-1|NA|13
TGTGCCAGCAGCGGGGACAACCACAATGAGCAGTTCTTC
CASSGDNHNEQFF
>few|TRBV18|TRBJ2-1|TRBD2|16
TGTGCCAGCTCGCCGCCCTCTAGCGGGGGTTACAATGAGCAGTTCTTC
CASSPPSSGGYNEQFF
>NA|TRBV7-9|TRBJ2-1|NA|14
TGTGCCAGCAGCTTAGAACTAGCTTGGAATGAGCAGTTCTTC
CASSLELAWNEQFF
>few|TRBV29-1|TRBJ2-5|TRBD2|14
TGCAGCGTCGTTACACGGGAGGATGGTGAGACCCAGTACTTC
CSVVTREDGETQYF